The rows below give T cell receptor beta chains drawn from one sample of a study of OX40 agonist ivuxolimab in advanced cancers. Profiling relied on immunoSEQ multiplex PCR, and the TCRdb table lists in-frame clones only, not all of them. The sample has over 60,000 clones, approximately 78% seen once; the top ten hold approximately 6.7%. Sequenced here: CD4+ or CD8+ T cells sorted from blood, sampled in a trial of the OX40 agonist ivuxolimab. All receptors derive from an adult with an advanced solid tumor such as melanoma, head and neck, liver or kidney cancer. CDR3s include the opening cysteine and the closing phenylalanine or tryptophan. D genes are given only for firm matches. Clone size is stated in some rows and not others, as once, few, many or a class when expanded.

v_gene	abundance	j_gene	d_gene	CDR3nt	CDR3aa
TRBV9	NA	TRBJ2-2	TRBD2	TGTGCCAGCAGCGTATCCAGCGGGGGGGCCGGGGAGCTGTTTTTT	CASSVSSGGAGELFF
TRBV18	NA	TRBJ1-4	TRBD1	TGTGCCAGCTCAGCCGGGCCGACAGGGTTCAATGAAAAACTGTTTTTT	CASSAGPTGFNEKLFF
TRBV7-2	NA	TRBJ2-4	TRBD2	TGTGCCAGCAGCCACGGGGGGGCCAACATTCAGTACTTC	CASSHGGANIQYF
TRBV5-1	NA	TRBJ2-2	NA	TGCGCCAGCAGCTTGATCCCGGTCACATCGGGGACCGGGGAGCTGTTTTTT	CASSLIPVTSGTGELFF
TRBV28	once	TRBJ2-3	NA	TGTGCCAGCAGTCAACAGGGAAAGCAGTATTTT	CASSQQGKQYF
TRBV9	few	TRBJ2-5	TRBD2	TGTGCCAGCAGCGTGGGGGGAGCGGGAGCGGGAGAGACCCAGTACTTC	CASSVGGAGAGETQYF
TRBV18	NA	TRBJ2-7	TRBD2	TGTGCCAGCTCACCAGCTAGCGGCCCCTACGAGCAGTACTTC	CASSPASGPYEQYF
TRBV7-2	NA	TRBJ2-7	TRBD2	TGTGCCAGCAGCCCGGGGACTATACCTTACGAGCAGTACTTC	CASSPGTIPYEQYF
TRBV11-3	NA	TRBJ2-1	NA	TGTGCCAGCAGCCTAGCCGGGGGAATACACAATGAGCAGTTCTTC	CASSLAGGIHNEQFF
TRBV6-6	NA	TRBJ1-1	NA	TGTGCCACCCGGTCGGGAGGGACTGAAGCTTTCTTT	CATRSGGTEAFF
TRBV11-2	NA	TRBJ1-2	NA	TGTGCCAGCAGCGCTATACCCGGGACAAGGAGGGGCTACACCTTC	CASSAIPGTRRGYTF
TRBV5-1	NA	TRBJ2-5	NA	TGCGCCAGCAGCTTGGCCTCCCCCCAAGAGACCCAGTACTTC	CASSLASPQETQYF
TRBV6-6	NA	TRBJ2-1	NA	TGTGCCAGCAGATCCGGAGACCCCGATGAGCAGTTCTTC	CASRSGDPDEQFF
TRBV23-1	NA	TRBJ1-2	NA	TGCGCCAGCAGTCAATCCTCCTATGGCTACACCTTC	CASSQSSYGYTF
TRBV4-2	few	TRBJ2-1	NA	TGTGCCAGCAGCCAAGGGGACAAATCCTACAATGAGCAGTTCTTC	CASSQGDKSYNEQFF
TRBV7-3	NA	TRBJ2-3	TRBD1	TGTGCCAGCAGCTTAAGAGCGGCAGGGGGTGGGACAGATACGCAGTATTTT	CASSLRAAGGGTDTQYF
TRBV4-1	NA	TRBJ2-7	TRBD1	TGCGCCAGCAGCCAGTTTCACCGACAGGGAACCCCCTACGAGCAGTACTTC	CASSQFHRQGTPYEQYF
TRBV19	NA	TRBJ2-3	NA	TGTGCCAGTAGTAAAGTCAGCACAGATACGCAGTATTTT	CASSKVSTDTQYF
TRBV7-8	NA	TRBJ2-3	TRBD2	TGTGCCAGCAGCTTCCTCCCGGGACTAGCCCTTGACACAGATACGCAGTATTTT	CASSFLPGLALDTDTQYF
TRBV5-4	NA	TRBJ2-2	TRBD1	TGTGCCAGCAGCCAGATGGACAGGGCCGGGGAGCTGTTTTTT	CASSQMDRAGELFF
TRBV19	NA	TRBJ1-5	TRBD1	TGTGCCAGTAGTATAGACCCACAGGGGGCGAGCAATCAGCCCCAGCATTTT	CASSIDPQGASNQPQHF
TRBV7-2	NA	TRBJ2-3	TRBD1	TGTGCCAGCAGCCGACGATGGGGGACAGGTACAGATACGCAGTATTTT	CASSRRWGTGTDTQYF
TRBV6-5	few	TRBJ2-1	TRBD2	TGTGCCAGCAGTCTTACTAGCGGGCCTAACAATGAGCAGTTCTTC	CASSLTSGPNNEQFF
TRBV7-3	NA	TRBJ2-7	TRBD2	TGTGCCAGCAGCCACGGACTAGCGGACCTCTCCGAGCAGTACTTC	CASSHGLADLSEQYF
TRBV19	NA	TRBJ2-5	NA	TGTGCCAGTAGTATAGATGAGCAGGAGTTTCAAGAGACCCAGTACTTC	CASSIDEQEFQETQYF
TRBV30	NA	TRBJ2-5	TRBD2	TGTGCCTGGGGACGGGGACTAGCGGAAGAGACCCAGTACTTC	CAWGRGLAEETQYF
TRBV18	NA	TRBJ2-7	NA	TGTGCCAGCTCCACAGGGCTAACTTCCTACGAGCAGTACTTC	CASSTGLTSYEQYF
TRBV2	NA	TRBJ2-7	NA	TGTGCCAGCAGTTTCGGGGGATACGAGCAGTACTTC	CASSFGGYEQYF
TRBV19	NA	TRBJ1-5	NA	TGTGCCAGTAGTACTGGACAGATAGATCAGCCCCAGCATTTT	CASSTGQIDQPQHF
TRBV19	NA	TRBJ2-5	TRBD1	TGTGCCAGTAGCCCGACAGGGGTAGAGACCCAGTACTTC	CASSPTGVETQYF
TRBV4-1	NA	TRBJ2-3	TRBD1	TGCGCCAGCAGCCCACTAGGGGGCCAAGATACGCAGTATTTT	CASSPLGGQDTQYF
TRBV19	once	TRBJ2-3	TRBD2	TGTGCCAGTAGCCGGGACAAACCGGGACTAGCGAGAGATACGCAGTATTTT	CASSRDKPGLARDTQYF
TRBV29-1	medium-sized	TRBJ1-3	NA	TGCAGCGTTGCGATCGGGATTCCCTCTGGAAACACCATATATTTT	CSVAIGIPSGNTIYF
TRBV19	NA	TRBJ1-2	TRBD1	TGTGCCAGTAGTATTGAGGAGGGGGCCGGCTATGGCTACACCTTC	CASSIEEGAGYGYTF
TRBV25-1	NA	TRBJ1-2	NA	TGTGCCAGCAGTGAGGGGCGGGGCTATGGCTACACCTTC	CASSEGRGYGYTF
TRBV18	NA	TRBJ2-3	NA	TGTGCCAGCTCACCCATACCGGGACGGGGCACAGATACGCAGTATTTT	CASSPIPGRGTDTQYF
TRBV28	NA	TRBJ1-2	NA	TGTGCCAGCAGTTTAGGGGGAGCAAACTATGGCTACACCTTC	CASSLGGANYGYTF
TRBV2	NA	TRBJ2-5	NA	TGTGCCAGCAGTGTCGGCCAGAAAGAGACCCAGTACTTC	CASSVGQKETQYF
TRBV29-1	NA	TRBJ2-5	NA	TGCAGCGTTTCGGTAGGGAACCGGGAGACCCAGTACTTC	CSVSVGNRETQYF
TRBV4-2	NA	TRBJ2-2	TRBD2	TGTGCCAGCAGCCGTACAAGCGGGGGGGCGGGTGCCGGGGAGCTGTTTTTT	CASSRTSGGAGAGELFF
TRBV19	few	TRBJ2-3	TRBD1	TGTGCCAGTAAAGAGGGCCCCAGGGGGTCCGTCACAGATACGCAGTATTTT	CASKEGPRGSVTDTQYF
TRBV29-1	NA	TRBJ2-3	TRBD1	TGCAGCGTTGTACAGGGGGCGAACACAGATACGCAGTATTTT	CSVVQGANTDTQYF
TRBV7-9	NA	TRBJ2-5	TRBD2	TGTGCCAGCAGCGCTCCAAGGGCTAGCGGCCTGGAGACCCAGTACTTC	CASSAPRASGLETQYF
TRBV28	NA	TRBJ1-1	NA	TGTGCCAGCAGTTCACAAACAGGGAACACTGAAGCTTTCTTT	CASSSQTGNTEAFF
TRBV11-2	once	TRBJ1-1	NA	TGTGCCAGCAAACCCCTGAACACTGAAGCTTTCTTT	CASKPLNTEAFF
TRBV7-2	NA	TRBJ2-3	NA	TGTGCCAGCAGCCAACAGGGTGATACGCAGTATTTT	CASSQQGDTQYF